One and the same sample provided the 3 T cell receptor beta chains below, sequenced in a study of B cell selection in AIRE deficiency. Regulatory T cells were sorted as CD4+CD25hiCD127low/negative cells. Measured with immunoSEQ multiplex PCR; TCRdb has only the in-frame clones, and not every one. Seen here are about 22,000 clones, 85% to 95% observed once, and the top ten hold 1.4%. Source material: CD4+CD25+ Tregs sorted from PBMCs. These receptors originate from a human donor in good health.

The rearrangement joins TRBV2 to TRBJ1-6, with D unresolved. V was pared by 7 bases and J by 9 bases, with 16 bases between. Germline V gene data show CDR1 as SNHLY and CDR2 as FYNNEI. This CDR3 spans 14 amino acids. This CDR3 is CASTVHLRGSPLHF. The DNA of the CDR3 is TGTGCCAGCACCGTACATCTCCGGGGTTCACCCCTCCACTTT. Filled out from reference TRBV2 and TRBJ1-6, the complete variable domain reads EPEVTQTPSHQVTQMGQEVILRCVPISNHLYFYWYRQILGQKVEFLVSFYNNEISEKSEIFDDQFSVERPDGSNFTLKIRSTKLEDSAMYFCASTVHLRGSPLHFGNGTRLTVT.

The gene calls are TRBV28 and TRBJ1-2; 7 bases match TRBD1. CDR1 and CDR2 (germline): MDHEN, SYDVKM. This CDR3 has 16 residues. V lost 5 bases to trimming and J lost 5 bases; unmatched junction nucleotides: 14. DNA for the CDR3: TGTGCCAGCAGTCCCGACGGGACAGATAGGAGGTATGGCTACACCTTC. It encodes CASSPDGTDRRYGYTF.

V is TRBV7-8 and J is TRBJ1-3, with D maybe TRBD1 (6 bases). V was cut by 5 bases and J by 0 bases, with 20 bases left in between. CDR1 is SGHVS and CDR2 is FQNEAQ in the germline V gene. There are 18 residues in the CDR3. CDR3 in amino acids: CASSLLYRALNSGNTIYF. The CDR3 DNA follows: TGTGCCAGCAGCCTCTTGTACAGGGCACTGAACTCTGGAAACACCATATATTTT.